Below are 6 T cell receptor beta chains sequenced from a single sample in a study of cytomegalovirus exposure and HLA in healthy donors. The PCR employed 60 Vbeta primers together with 13 Jbeta primers. TCRdb keeps only in-frame clones here, not all; method: immunoSEQ multiplex PCR. This sample's table reports 150,000 to 200,000 clones. Material for sequencing was PBMCs. These receptors originate from a woman aged 18 to 35 in good health and CMV-seropositive.

Details on this clone: A read error is likely, as this CDR3 ends without the conserved phenylalanine or tryptophan. This sample also contains other DNA sequences that code for the same CDR3. The gene calls are TRBV30 and TRBJ1-6; D possibly corresponds to TRBD1 (5 bases). In germline, CDR1 is GTSNPN, CDR2 SVGIG (reference sequence). The CDR3 spans 13 residues. As DNA, the CDR3 is TGCGCCCAGAAGGGGTACCCCTCATCACCCCTCCACTCT. It is translated as CAQKGYPSSPLHS.

The V gene is TRBV10-1, the J gene TRBJ1-5; a weak D match, TRBD1 (5 bases). The CDR3 consists of 15 residues. With 8 bases removed from V and 1 base from J, the gap between germline ends came to 15 bases. The germline gives CDR1 WNHNN, CDR2 SYGVQD (reference sequence). The CDR3 loop is CASGRMAGSNQPQHF. The CDR3 coding sequence is TGCGCCAGCGGGAGGATGGCAGGGAGCAATCAGCCCCAGCATTTT.

The chain uses TRBV7-2 and TRBJ2-2; the D gene is possibly TRBD2 (5 bases). CDR3 length equals 16 residues. The V end was cut by 1 base, the J end by 1 base, with 10 bases between. Germline CDR1 is SGHTA and CDR2 is FQGNSA. The CDR3 is CASSLEPGGNTGELFF. DNA for the CDR3: TGTGCCAGCAGCTTAGAGCCTGGAGGGAACACCGGGGAGCTGTTTTTT.

The chain combines TRBV4-2 with TRBJ1-2, with 9 bases matching TRBD1. From germline, CDR1 is LGHNA and CDR2 YNFKEQ. J was trimmed by 5 bases and V by 1 base; bases with no gene match: 5. This CDR3 contains 15 residues. DNA of the CDR3: TGTGCCAGCAGCCAAGGACAGGGGGGGTATTATGGCTACACCTTC. Protein sequence: CASSQGQGGYYGYTF.

The chain has TRBV5-1 and TRBJ2-7; 14 positions agree with TRBD2. The CDR3 extends over 18 amino acids. Germline values: CDR1 SGHRS, CDR2 YFSETQ. V was clipped by 3 bases and J by 5 bases; unmatched bases: 13. The CDR3: CASSSGGLAGGVGDEQYF. The CDR3 bases are TGCGCCAGCAGCTCGGGAGGACTAGCGGGAGGAGTAGGGGACGAGCAGTACTTC.

This chain links TRBV7-2 with TRBJ2-7; 10 bases agree with TRBD2. The germline CDR1 and CDR2 sequences are SGHTA and FQGNSA. The trim removed 2 bases at V and 7 bases at J, leaving 8 bases unmatched. CDR3 length: 15 residues. DNA of the CDR3: TGTGCCAGCAGCTTAAACAGCGGGGGGGCAGAAGAGCAGTACTTC. Translating gives CASSLNSGGAEEQYF.